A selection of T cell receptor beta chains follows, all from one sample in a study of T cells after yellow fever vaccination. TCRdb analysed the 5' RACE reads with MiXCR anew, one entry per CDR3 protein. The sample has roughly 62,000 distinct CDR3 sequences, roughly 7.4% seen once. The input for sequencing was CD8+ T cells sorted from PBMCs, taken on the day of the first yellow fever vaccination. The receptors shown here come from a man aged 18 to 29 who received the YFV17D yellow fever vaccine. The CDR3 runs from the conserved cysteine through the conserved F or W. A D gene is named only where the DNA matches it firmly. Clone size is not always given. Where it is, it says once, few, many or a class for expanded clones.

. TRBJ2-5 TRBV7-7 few TGTGCCAGCAGCCCGACGGCTCAAGAGACCCAGTACTTC CASSPTAQETQYF
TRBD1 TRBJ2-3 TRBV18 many TGTGCCAGCTCACCGATAGGGACAGCCAGCGCAGATACGCAGTATTTT CASSPIGTASADTQYF
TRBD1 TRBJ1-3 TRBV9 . TGTGCCAGCAGCGCAATGCAGGGGGTTGGAAACACCATATATTTT CASSAMQGVGNTIYF
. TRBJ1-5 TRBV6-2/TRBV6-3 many TGTGCCAGCAGTTACTCCCCCGGGACTGGCAATCAGCCCCAGCATTTT CASSYSPGTGNQPQHF
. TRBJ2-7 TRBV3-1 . TGTGCCAGCAGCCAAGGAAGCGGTCACTCCTACGAGCAGTACTTC CASSQGSGHSYEQYF
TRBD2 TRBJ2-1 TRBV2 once TGTGCCAGCCCCCGGAGGACTAGCCCCGCTTACAATGAGCAGTTCTTC CASPRRTSPAYNEQFF
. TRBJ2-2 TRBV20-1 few TGCAGTGCTGCACAGGTTAACACCGGGGAGCTGTTTTTT CSAAQVNTGELFF
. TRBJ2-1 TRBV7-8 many TGTGCCAGCAGCCTACAGGACAAACCTCTATGGAATGAGCAGTTCTTC CASSLQDKPLWNEQFF
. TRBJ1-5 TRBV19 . TGTGCCAGTATTTCAGGGCCTGTTCCAGATCAGCCCCAGCATTTT CASISGPVPDQPQHF
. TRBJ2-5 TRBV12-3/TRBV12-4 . TGTGCCAGCAGTTTTAGTATGGGACAAGAGACCCAGTACTTC CASSFSMGQETQYF
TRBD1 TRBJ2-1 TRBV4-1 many TGCGCCAGCAGCTTTGGACAGGGGCGGATGGGCTACAATGAGCAGTTCTTC CASSFGQGRMGYNEQFF
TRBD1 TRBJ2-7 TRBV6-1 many TGTGCCAGCAGTGAAAGGGGGACAGGGGCCTACGAGCAGTACTTC CASSERGTGAYEQYF
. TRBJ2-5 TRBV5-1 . TGCGCCAGCAGCTTGTACGGCGGATCCTCTGAGACCCAGTACTTC CASSLYGGSSETQYF
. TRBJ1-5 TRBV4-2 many TGTGCCAGCAGCCAAGAGGCGGATAGCAATCAGCCCCAGCATTTT CASSQEADSNQPQHF
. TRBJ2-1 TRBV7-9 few TGTGCCAGCAGCTTAACCCTTAATGAGCAGTTCTTC CASSLTLNEQFF
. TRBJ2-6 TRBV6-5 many TGTGCCAGCAGACTGGGCAGCTCTGGGGCCAACGTCCTGACTTTC CASRLGSSGANVLTF
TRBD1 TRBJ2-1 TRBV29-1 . TGCAGCGAAGGGACAGGGAGGGGTGAGCAGTTCTTC CSEGTGRGEQFF
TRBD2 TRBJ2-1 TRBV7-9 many TGTGCCAGCAGTGAGGGACTAGGTTTTGGCGAGCAGTTCTTC CASSEGLGFGEQFF
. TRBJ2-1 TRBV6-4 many TGTGCCAGCAGTGAGATGGCGGGGCTCCCCAATGAGCAGTTCTTC CASSEMAGLPNEQFF
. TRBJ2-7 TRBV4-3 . TGCGCCAGCAGCCTTCTAGCGACAGGGATGTCCGAGCAGTACTTC CASSLLATGMSEQYF
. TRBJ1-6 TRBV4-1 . TGCGCCAGCAGCCAAGGGGTGGACTGGAGATCGCCCCTCCACTTT CASSQGVDWRSPLHF
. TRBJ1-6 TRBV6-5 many TGTGCCAGCACCTACCCGGGATCACCCCTCCACTTT CASTYPGSPLHF